These 15 T cell receptor beta chains originate from one sample sequenced in a study of OX40 agonist ivuxolimab in advanced cancers. Produced via immunoSEQ multiplex PCR; TCRdb's table is partial and in-frame only. The table lists 65,000 to 70,000 clones, roughly four fifths of them singletons. The sequencing here drew on CD4+ or CD8+ T cells sorted from blood, taken in a trial of the OX40 agonist ivuxolimab. These TCRs come from an adult with an advanced solid tumor such as melanoma, head and neck, liver or kidney cancer.

The chain's CDR3 is CASSGRDQNPNQPQHF. CDR3 sequence (DNA): TGTGCCAGCAGTGGACGAGACCAAAACCCCAATCAGCCCCAGCATTTT. J is TRBJ1-5 and V is TRBV6-1; no reliable D call. The germline gives CDR1 MNHNS, CDR2 SASEGT. The CDR3 is 16 residues long. V was pared by 4 bases and J by 3 bases, with 16 bases between.

The chain couples TRBV6-4 to TRBJ2-3; 9 bases map to TRBD2. CDR1 is MRHNA and CDR2 is SNTAGT in the germline V gene. This CDR3 is 15 amino acids long. Losses at the gene ends were 1 base for V and 4 bases for J; bases not matched to a gene: 3. The CDR3 sequence is CASSDLRGGPDTQYF. Here the CDR3 DNA reads TGTGCCAGCAGTGACTTGCGGGGGGGCCCAGATACGCAGTATTTT.

The chain employs TRBV5-4 and TRBJ2-5; 12 nucleotides match TRBD2. Germline CDR1 is SGHNT and CDR2 is YYREEE (reference sequence). The V gene end was trimmed by 5 bases and the J gene end by 4 bases; junction bases not matched to a gene: 9. There are 16 residues in the CDR3. The CDR3: CASRLTSGGLRETQYF. The CDR3 coding sequence is TGTGCCAGCAGACTGACTAGCGGGGGCCTAAGAGAGACCCAGTACTTC.

There are a few counts of this clone. The chain employs TRBV14 and TRBJ2-3, with D possibly called TRBD1 or TRBD2 (6 bases each). The CDR3 totals 14 residues. Germline lookup yields CDR1 SGHDN and CDR2 FVKESK. The V and J ends lost 3 bases and 3 bases respectively, with 10 bases between them. Here the CDR3 reads CASSHGGPTDTQYF. CDR3 in DNA: TGTGCCAGCAGCCATGGGGGGCCTACAGATACGCAGTATTTT. The entire variable domain, with the rest obtained from reference TRBV14 and TRBJ2-3, is as follows: EAGVTQFPSHSVIEKGQTVTLRCDPISGHDNLYWYRRVMGKEIKFLLHFVKESKQDESGMPNNRFLAERTGGTYSTLKVQPAELEDSGVYFCASSHGGPTDTQYFGPGTRLTVL.

CDR3 nucleotide sequence: TGTGCCAGCAGCCCATTACAGGGTCGACAAGAGACCCAGTACTTC. Its protein product is CASSPLQGRQETQYF. This sequence joins TRBV11-3 and TRBJ2-5, with D maybe TRBD1 (6 bases). The CDR3 consists of 15 residues. Per the germline V gene, CDR1 is SGHNT and CDR2 is YENEEA. The V and J ends lost 5 bases and 2 bases respectively, with 15 bases between them.

The chain uses TRBV5-6 and TRBJ2-4; 12 bases match TRBD2. V gave up 4 bases and J gave up 4 bases; unmatched junction bases: 6. Germline V gives CDR1 SGHDT, CDR2 YYEEEE. CDR3 length equals 16 residues. The CDR3: CASSQTGTSGKNIQYF. In nucleotides, the CDR3 is TGTGCCAGCAGCCAAACCGGGACTAGCGGGAAAAACATTCAGTACTTC.

The rearrangement joins TRBV7-3 to TRBJ1-1, with a possible D match to TRBD1 (6 bases). V lost 0 bases to trimming and J lost 1 base, with 9 bases between them. Germline CDR1 SGHTA, CDR2 FQGTGA. This CDR3 region has 15 residues. The CDR3 bases are TGTGCCAGCAGCTTAACCGGGGGCGCGAACACTGAAGCTTTCTTT. Its translation is CASSLTGGANTEAFF. Variable domain in full (rest from reference TRBV7-3 and TRBJ1-1): GAGVSQTPSNKVTEKGKYVELRCDPISGHTALYWYRQSLGQGPEFLIYFQGTGAADDSGLPNDRFFAVRPEGSVSTLKIQRTERGDSAVYLCASSLTGGANTEAFFGQGTRLTVV.

The chain recombines TRBV10-3 with TRBJ1-4; a weak D match, TRBD1 (5 bases). The germline V gene has CDR1 ENHRY and CDR2 SYGVKD. This CDR3 is 14 amino acids long. The V and J ends lost 4 bases and 8 bases respectively, with 14 bases between them. The CDR3 protein is CAISAGGGGEKLFF. CDR3 DNA: TGTGCCATCAGTGCAGGCGGGGGAGGCGAAAAACTGTTTTTT.

This clone was seen a few times. The chain is built from TRBV19 and TRBJ2-3, with 12 positions matching TRBD1. The CDR3 runs to 14 residues. J was trimmed by 8 bases and V by 5 bases; bases with no gene match: 5. CDR1 and CDR2 (germline): LNHDA, SQIVND (reference sequence). CDR3 protein: CASSGTGGFLTQYF. In DNA form, the CDR3 reads TGTGCCAGTAGTGGGACAGGGGGCTTCCTTACGCAGTATTTT. The full variable domain, with the rest looked up from reference TRBV19 and TRBJ2-3, is DGGITQSPKYLFRKEGQNVTLSCEQNLNHDAMYWYRQDPGQGLRLIYYSQIVNDFQKGDIAEGYSVSREKKESFPLTVTSAQKNPTAFYLCASSGTGGFLTQYFGPGTRLTVL.

This clone was seen a few times. J is TRBJ2-3 and V is TRBV10-3; D gene uncertain. The germline V gene has CDR1 ENHRY and CDR2 SYGVKD. Trimming removed 4 bases at V and 1 base at J, with 12 bases between. The CDR3 sequence is 15 residues long. For the CDR3, the DNA is TGTGCCATCAGTGGCACAGAGAGAGGCACAGATACGCAGTATTTT. Protein product: CAISGTERGTDTQYF.

This chain uses TRBV5-1 with TRBJ1-2; weak D call: TRBD1 (5 bases). CDR1 and CDR2 from the germline V gene are SGHRS and YFSETQ. Trimming stripped 0 bases from V and 2 bases from J, with 11 bases between. The CDR3 has 15 amino acids. The CDR3 DNA follows: TGCGCCAGCAGCTTGGTTGGCAGGGAAAACTATGGCTACACCTTC. This encodes CASSLVGRENYGYTF.

The CDR3 protein is CASSLTRLGGETQYF. The CDR3 nucleotides are TGCGCCAGCAGCTTGACTCGGCTTGGGGGAGAGACCCAGTACTTC. This chain joins TRBV5-1 and TRBJ2-5; D possibly matches TRBD1 or TRBD2 (5 bases each). The germline V and J ends were trimmed by 1 base and 4 bases, with 14 bases remaining between them. CDR1 and CDR2 (germline): SGHRS, YFSETQ. The CDR3 is 15 amino acids.

The gene calls are TRBV14 and TRBJ1-6, with TRBD1 as a possible D gene (6 bases). Trimming took off 3 bases at V and 9 bases at J, with 15 bases between the two ends. The length of the CDR3 is 15 residues. The germline CDR1 and CDR2 sequences are SGHDN and FVKESK. CDR3 in DNA: TGTGCCAGCAGCCAGAAAGCGCACAGGGTTTCACCCCTCCACTTT. It is translated as CASSQKAHRVSPLHF.

The chain combines TRBV9 with TRBJ2-1; D unresolved. The V end was cut by 0 bases, the J end by 0 bases, with 10 bases between. Germline CDR1 reads SGDLS; CDR2 reads YYNGEE. The CDR3 spans 16 residues. CDR3 coding DNA: TGTGCCAGCAGCGTAGTTGTGACGAGCTCCTACAATGAGCAGTTCTTC. Translating it yields CASSVVVTSSYNEQFF.

The genes are TRBV29-1 and TRBJ1-2; D not resolved. The V end lost 5 bases, the J end lost 5 bases, and 9 bases lay between the germline ends. The germline V gene has CDR1 SQVTM and CDR2 ANQGSEA. This CDR3 is built from 11 residues. The CDR3 loop is CSVNRVYGYTF. For the CDR3, the DNA is TGCAGCGTTAATAGGGTGTATGGCTACACCTTC.